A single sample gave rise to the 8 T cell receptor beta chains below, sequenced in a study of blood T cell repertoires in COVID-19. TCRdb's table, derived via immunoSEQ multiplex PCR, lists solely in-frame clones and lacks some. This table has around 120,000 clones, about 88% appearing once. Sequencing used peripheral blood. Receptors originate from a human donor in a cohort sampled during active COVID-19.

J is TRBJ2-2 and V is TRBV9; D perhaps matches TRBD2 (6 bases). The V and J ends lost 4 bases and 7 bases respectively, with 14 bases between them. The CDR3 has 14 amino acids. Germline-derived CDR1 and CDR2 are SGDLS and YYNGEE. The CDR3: CASSPREAIGELFF. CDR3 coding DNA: TGTGCCAGCAGCCCGAGGGAGGCTATCGGGGAGCTGTTTTTT.

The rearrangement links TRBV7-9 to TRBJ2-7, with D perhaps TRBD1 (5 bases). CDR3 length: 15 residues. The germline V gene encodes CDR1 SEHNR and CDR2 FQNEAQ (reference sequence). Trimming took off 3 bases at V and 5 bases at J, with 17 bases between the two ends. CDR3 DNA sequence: TGTGCCAGCAGCTTCGCCTCCACAGGCTGGGACGAGCAGTACTTC. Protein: CASSFASTGWDEQYF.

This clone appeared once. The CDR3 coding sequence is TGTGCCAGCAGCCCCGGGGGGGGGACCGGCGAGCAGTACTTC. Translating gives CASSPGGGTGEQYF. The chain couples TRBV7-6 to TRBJ2-7, with 8 bases matching TRBD2. Trimming removed 5 bases from V and 6 bases from J; junction bases left unmatched: 9. CDR3 length: 14 amino acids. Germline CDR1 SGHVS, CDR2 FNYEAQ.

The CDR3 loop reads CASSRFDRGQQYF. For the CDR3, the DNA is TGTGCCAGCAGCCGATTCGACAGGGGGCAGCAGTACTTC. The chain carries TRBV14 and TRBJ2-7, with 10 bases that match TRBD1. Trimming removed 4 bases from V and 8 bases from J; junction bases left unmatched: 5. CDR1 and CDR2 (germline): SGHDN, FVKESK. The CDR3 has 13 residues.

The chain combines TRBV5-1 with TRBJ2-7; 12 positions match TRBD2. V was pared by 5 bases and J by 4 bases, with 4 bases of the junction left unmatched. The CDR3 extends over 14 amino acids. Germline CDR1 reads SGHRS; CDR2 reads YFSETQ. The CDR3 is CASRASGRAYEQYF. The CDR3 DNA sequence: TGCGCCAGCAGGGCTAGCGGGAGGGCTTACGAGCAGTACTTC.

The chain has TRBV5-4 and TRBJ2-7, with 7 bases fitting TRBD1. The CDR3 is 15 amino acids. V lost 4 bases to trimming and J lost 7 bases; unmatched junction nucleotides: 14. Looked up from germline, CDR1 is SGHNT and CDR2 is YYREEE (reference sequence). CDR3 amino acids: CASSLPGTASPEQYF. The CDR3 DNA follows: TGTGCCAGCAGCCTCCCCGGGACAGCGTCCCCAGAGCAGTACTTC.

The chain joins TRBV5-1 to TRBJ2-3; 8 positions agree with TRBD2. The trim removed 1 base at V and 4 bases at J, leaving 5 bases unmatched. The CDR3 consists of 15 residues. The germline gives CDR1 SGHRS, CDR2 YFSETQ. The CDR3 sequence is CASSLMKAGADTQYF. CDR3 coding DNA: TGCGCCAGCAGCTTGATGAAAGCGGGAGCAGATACGCAGTATTTT.

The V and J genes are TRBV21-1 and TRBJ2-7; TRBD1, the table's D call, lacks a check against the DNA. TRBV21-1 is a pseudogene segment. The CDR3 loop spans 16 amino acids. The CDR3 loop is CASSKTRRGTDYEQYF. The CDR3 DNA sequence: TGTGCCAGCAGCAAAACTCGGAGAGGGACAGACTACGAGCAGTACTTC.